Presented here are 27 T cell receptor beta chains from one specimen sequenced in a study of identical twins. TCRdb redid the calling of the 5' RACE reads with MiXCR, one entry per CDR3 protein. This sample has some 760,000 distinct CDR3 sequences, with about 20% found just once. The same data also contributed to another study, on T cells expressing NK-cell markers.

Sequenced input: PBMCs. All receptors derive from a woman aged 18-35 years in good health.

The rearrangement uses TRBV27 and TRBJ2-7; D remains unclear. The germline CDR1 and CDR2 sequences are MNHEY and SMNVEV (reference sequence). This CDR3 has 12 amino acids. Trimming removed 10 bases from V and 3 bases from J, with 13 bases in between. CDR3 sequence reads: CATGRPNYEQYF. The CDR3 nucleotides read TGTGCCACGGGCAGGCCGAACTACGAGCAGTACTTC.

V usage is TRBV7-2 and J usage is TRBJ1-2; tentative D call: TRBD1 (5 bases). Germline V gene sequence: CDR1 SGHTA, CDR2 FQGNSA. The length of the CDR3 is 15 residues. V was pared by 4 bases and J by 2 bases, with 14 bases between. CDR3 sequence reads: CASSSRLGGNYGYTF. The CDR3 DNA reads as TGTGCCAGCAGCTCTAGACTGGGGGGAAACTATGGCTACACCTTC.

The J gene is TRBJ2-3, the V gene TRBV2; TRBD2 matches at 7 bases. The CDR3 runs 15 residues. Germline V gene data show CDR1 as SNHLY and CDR2 as FYNNEI. V was clipped by 3 bases and J by 5 bases; unmatched bases: 8. The CDR3 region is CASSERGGKGDTQYF. The CDR3 bases are TGTGCCAGCAGTGAGCGCGGGGGTAAAGGAGATACGCAGTATTTT.

This clonotype came up a few times. The V call is TRBV12-3 or TRBV12-4, the J call TRBJ1-2; D not resolved. This CDR3 region has 14 residues. V was cut by 4 bases and J by 2 bases, with 11 bases left in between. DNA of the CDR3: TGTGCCAGCAGTTACGGCATGGGAAACTATGGCTACACCTTC. This translates into CASSYGMGNYGYTF.

In this sample, this clonotype turned up a few times. V usage is TRBV20-1 and J usage is TRBJ1-2; a weak D match, TRBD1 (5 bases). The CDR3 is 15 amino acids. The V end lost 0 bases, the J end lost 4 bases, and 15 bases lay between the germline ends. Germline V gene sequence: CDR1 DFQATT, CDR2 SNEGSKA (reference sequence). This chain's CDR3 is CSARDQSWGGYGYTF. The CDR3 region has the DNA TGCAGTGCTAGAGATCAGTCTTGGGGGGGCTATGGCTACACCTTC.

The chain carries TRBV12-3 or TRBV12-4 and TRBJ2-6; 8 bases are shared with TRBD1. This CDR3 spans 18 amino acids. Trimming removed 7 bases from V and 0 bases from J; junction bases left unmatched: 11. Here the CDR3 reads CASTLGDRPHSGANVLTF. The CDR3 DNA sequence: TGTGCCAGCACCCTAGGGGACAGGCCCCACTCTGGGGCCAACGTCCTGACTTTC.

In its sample, this clonotype was seen a few times. This sequence joins TRBV20-1 and TRBJ2-7; D is unresolved. The CDR3 sequence is 13 residues long. From germline, CDR1 is DFQATT and CDR2 SNEGSKA (reference sequence). V shed 3 bases and J shed 0 bases, with 9 bases lying between them. CDR3 sequence: CSASRRTSYEQYF. The CDR3 coding sequence is TGCAGTGCTAGTCGTAGGACCTCCTACGAGCAGTACTTC.

The V gene is TRBV7-6, the J gene TRBJ2-1; maybe TRBD2 (5 bases). The CDR3 totals 13 residues. V lost 5 bases and J 7 bases, leaving 12 bases between the germline ends. The germline V gene has CDR1 SGHVS and CDR2 FNYEAQ. The CDR3 DNA follows: TGTGCCAGCAGCAAAAGAGGGTTGAATGAGCAGTTCTTC. Amino acid sequence: CASSKRGLNEQFF.

At least ten counts were recorded for this clonotype. The rearrangement joins TRBV25-1 to TRBJ2-7; no firm D call. The germline V gene has CDR1 MGHDK and CDR2 SYGVNS. This CDR3 contains 12 residues. Trimming shortened V by 6 bases and J by 3 bases, and 9 bases separated the two germline ends. CDR3 nucleotides: TGTGCCAGCAGGAGGTCGAGCTACGAGCAGTACTTC. Its protein product is CASRRSSYEQYF.

This chain joins TRBV6-5 and TRBJ2-7; D gene unclear. V was trimmed by 7 bases and J by 4 bases, leaving 8 bases between them. The CDR3 contains 11 residues. Germline loops: CDR1 MNHEY, CDR2 SVGAGI. In DNA, the CDR3 is TGTGCCAGCACACGAGGATACGAGCAGTACTTC. Protein product: CASTRGYEQYF.

Judged by abundance, this clonotype is hyperexpanded. The genes are TRBV14 and TRBJ2-7; weak D call: TRBD2 (5 bases). This CDR3 region has 13 residues. In germline, CDR1 is SGHDN, CDR2 FVKESK. V gave up 1 base and J gave up 2 bases, with 6 bases separating them. The CDR3 DNA sequence: TGTGCCAGCAGCCAAGGGAGGACCTACGAGCAGTACTTC. Translation: CASSQGRTYEQYF. The whole variable domain, remainder taken from reference TRBV14 and TRBJ2-7, is EAGVTQFPSHSVIEKGQTVTLRCDPISGHDNLYWYRRVMGKEIKFLLHFVKESKQDESGMPNNRFLAERTGGTYSTLKVQPAELEDSGVYFCASSQGRTYEQYFGPGTRLTVT.

The J gene is TRBJ2-3, the V gene TRBV18; possibly TRBD2 for D (5 bases). The V gene lost 10 bases and the J gene lost 5 bases, with 16 bases spanning the gap. The CDR3 sequence is 13 residues long. Germline V gives CDR1 KGHSH, CDR2 LQKENI. The CDR3: CATSAGSVDTQYF. The CDR3 bases are TGTGCCACCTCCGCAGGTAGCGTAGATACGCAGTATTTT.

The chain has TRBV20-1 and TRBJ2-7; either TRBD1 or TRBD2 may fit D (5 bases each). With 4 bases removed from V and 6 bases from J, the gap between germline ends came to 13 bases. The CDR3 totals 12 residues. CDR1 and CDR2 from the germline V gene are DFQATT and SNEGSKA (reference sequence). In nucleotides, the CDR3 is TGCAGTGCTACTAGAGGGGAACGCGAGCAGTACTTC. Protein product: CSATRGEREQYF.

There are many counts of this clonotype. The V gene is TRBV20-1, the J gene TRBJ1-1; D unresolved. This CDR3 is 10 amino acids long. Trimming took 6 bases from V and 9 from J, leaving 11 bases between them. Germline values: CDR1 DFQATT, CDR2 SNEGSKA (reference sequence). CDR3 sequence: CSAHIRQAFF. CDR3 bases: TGCAGTGCCCATATTCGGCAAGCTTTCTTT.

This clonotype was seen more than once but under ten times. V gene TRBV25-1 combines with J gene TRBJ2-3; D gene unclear. Per the germline V gene, CDR1 is MGHDK and CDR2 is SYGVNS. This CDR3 is built from 16 residues. V lost 1 base to trimming and J lost 2 bases, with 13 bases between them. The CDR3 here is CASSEWARVSTDTQYF. The CDR3 DNA reads as TGTGCCAGCAGTGAATGGGCAAGGGTATCCACAGATACGCAGTATTTT. Based on the CDR3 plus reference TRBV25-1 and TRBJ2-3, the full variable domain is EADIYQTPRYLVIGTGKKITLECSQTMGHDKMYWYQQDPGMELHLIHYSYGVNSTEKGDLSSESTVSRIRTEHFPLTLESARPSHTSQYLCASSEWARVSTDTQYFGPGTRLTVL.

The V call is TRBV7-9, the J call TRBJ2-6; TRBD2 is a possible D gene (6 bases). V was shortened by 1 base and J by 1 base, with 11 bases between the two germline ends. CDR3 length equals 17 residues. CDR1 is SEHNR, CDR2 FQNEAQ, per germline (reference sequence). The CDR3 DNA sequence: TGTGCCAGCAGCTTAGGGGCGGAGGGATCTGGGGCCAACGTCCTGACTTTC. Protein sequence: CASSLGAEGSGANVLTF.

This chain uses TRBV12-3 or TRBV12-4 with TRBJ1-2; 7 nucleotides align to TRBD1. J was trimmed by 1 base and V by 4 bases; bases with no gene match: 6. This CDR3 has 15 amino acids. The CDR3 protein is CASSYRGLYNYGYTF. The CDR3, as DNA: TGTGCCAGCAGTTACAGGGGCCTCTATAACTATGGCTACACCTTC.

This clonotype has more than one count but fewer than ten. The chain joins TRBV12-3 or TRBV12-4 to TRBJ1-2; tentative D call: TRBD1 (5 bases). The CDR3 totals 13 residues. V was cut by 6 bases and J by 2 bases, with 10 bases left in between. The CDR3 is CASSPDTNYGYTF. CDR3 DNA sequence: TGTGCCAGCAGCCCGGACACGAACTATGGCTACACCTTC.

The rearrangement joins TRBV27 to TRBJ2-7, with D tentatively TRBD2 (5 bases). V gave up 3 bases and J gave up 2 bases, with 11 bases separating them. Germline assignment: CDR1 MNHEY and CDR2 SMNVEV (reference sequence). CDR3 length: 14 residues. CDR3 coding DNA: TGTGCCAGCAGTTTGCGCTCGGGGACCTACGAGCAGTACTTC. It yields the protein CASSLRSGTYEQYF.

This clonotype was seen a single time. This chain connects TRBV12-3 or TRBV12-4 to TRBJ1-5, with D tentatively TRBD1 (6 bases). V dropped 4 bases and J dropped 7 bases, with 11 bases sitting between them. The length of the CDR3 is 13 residues. For the CDR3, the DNA is TGTGCCAGCAGTTGGACAGTCGAACAGCCCCAGCATTTT. Protein sequence: CASSWTVEQPQHF.

This clonotype was observed a few times. This chain joins TRBV7-9 and TRBJ2-1; D may be TRBD1 (5 bases). Germline V gives CDR1 SEHNR, CDR2 FQNEAQ (reference sequence). The CDR3 is made up of 15 amino acids. V gave up 2 bases and J gave up 7 bases, with 15 bases separating them. CDR3 amino acids: CASSLRQGMKNEQFF. CDR3 nucleotides: TGTGCCAGCAGCTTAAGGCAGGGTATGAAGAATGAGCAGTTCTTC.

The chain joins TRBV12-3 or TRBV12-4 to TRBJ2-1; 10 bases are shared with TRBD2. V shed 4 bases, J shed 0 bases, and the junction held 6 bases outside the gene matches. The CDR3 covers 17 residues. The CDR3 region has the DNA TGTGCCAGCAGTTCAGAGCGGGGGGGACGCTCCTACAATGAGCAGTTCTTC. Its protein is CASSSERGGRSYNEQFF.

This clonotype has only a few counts. The chain has TRBV9 and TRBJ2-1, with D maybe TRBD1 (5 bases). The CDR3 covers 14 residues. With 0 bases removed from V and 14 bases from J, the gap between germline ends came to 18 bases. Per germline, CDR1 SGDLS and CDR2 YYNGEE. The chain's CDR3 is CASSVAPEDTLEFF. The DNA for the CDR3 is TGTGCCAGCAGCGTAGCCCCCGAGGACACGTTGGAGTTCTTC. The entire variable domain, with the rest obtained from reference TRBV9 and TRBJ2-1, is as follows: DSGVTQTPKHLITATGQRVTLRCSPRSGDLSVYWYQQSLDQGLQFLIQYYNGEERAKGNILERFSAQQFPDLHSELNLSSLELGDSALYFCASSVAPEDTLEFFGPGTRLTVL.

The rearrangement joins TRBV11-3 to TRBJ2-3; D might be TRBD1 or TRBD2, each matching 5 bases. Germline V lookup: CDR1 SGHNT, CDR2 YENEEA. Trimming stripped 4 bases from V and 1 base from J, with 12 bases between. The CDR3 contains 15 residues. The CDR3 DNA follows: TGTGCCAGCAGCTCAGTGGGGGTCGGCACAGATACGCAGTATTTT. It specifies CASSSVGVGTDTQYF.

This clonotype was counted between two and nine times. The V gene is TRBV7-2, the J gene TRBJ2-1; D is ambiguous. CDR3 length equals 14 residues. V dropped 3 bases and J dropped 4 bases, with 10 bases sitting between them. The germline CDR1 and CDR2 sequences are SGHTA and FQGNSA. The CDR3 nucleotides read TGTGCCAGCAGCTTCCGCTCGCCTTACAATGAGCAGTTCTTC. Translating it yields CASSFRSPYNEQFF.

The V gene is TRBV7-9, the J gene TRBJ2-1; possibly TRBD1 or TRBD2 for D (6 bases each). The CDR3 has 15 residues. Germline CDR1 and CDR2: SEHNR and FQNEAQ (reference sequence). Deletions cut 1 base from V and 13 bases from J, with 20 bases between. As DNA, the CDR3 is TGTGCCAGCAGCTTAGTGCGGGATGGGGGCCCGAAACAGTTCTTC. Translating gives CASSLVRDGGPKQFF.

This clonotype was seen more than once but under ten times. V is TRBV3-1 and J is TRBJ2-3; 8 nucleotides match TRBD2. The CDR3 loop spans 15 amino acids. Germline V lookup: CDR1 LGHDT, CDR2 YNNKEL (reference sequence). Trimming cost V 4 bases and J 5 bases; bases outside gene matches: 8. The DNA for the CDR3 is TGTGCCAGCAGCCCGAAGCGGGAGTGGATAGATACGCAGTATTTT. Translating gives CASSPKREWIDTQYF.